This is a list of T cell receptor beta chains from one sample in a study of regulatory T cells in long-lasting Graves disease. TCRdb passed the multiplex PCR reads through MiXCR, listing each CDR3 protein once. This table holds approximately 350,000 distinct CDR3 sequences, 12% found once. These same records also appear under a second study, on T cells in Graves' hyperthyroidism and ophthalmopathy.

The source material was peripheral blood mononuclear cells (PBMCs), sampled at new diagnosis, from a patient treated with antithyroid drugs. The receptors were sampled from a woman under 30 with Graves disease. Each CDR3 is given with its conserved first and last residue.

>TRBV20-1|TRBJ2-3
CSAISTLASGSPVSTDTQYF
>TRBV29-1|TRBJ2-2
CSVLTREKNTGELFF
>TRBV4-3|TRBJ2-3
CASSQDSFPQLAATDTQYF
>TRBV28|TRBJ2-7
CASTDYRGSSYEQYF
>TRBV24-1|TRBJ1-1
CATSDTYYTEAFF
>TRBV20-1|TRBJ2-7
CSARALGLADAYEQYF
>TRBV7-6|TRBJ2-3
CASSRPYGGARDTQYF
>TRBV28|TRBJ1-1
CASSWRRTEAFF
>TRBV6-5|TRBJ1-6
CASSYPTRQGRNSPLHF
>TRBV20-1|TRBJ2-5
CSAVRTTGWKTQYF
>TRBV2|TRBJ1-1
CASSVMGGTEAFF
>TRBV6-2/TRBV6-3|TRBJ2-3
CASTGTSAMLQYF
>TRBV2|TRBJ2-1
CASSEAWGVGEQFF
>TRBV27|TRBJ2-7
CASSSQVEGMESYEQYF
>TRBV2|TRBJ2-7
CASSEPPGQRYEQYF
>TRBV19|TRBJ2-1
CASTLAAWPDNEQFF
>TRBV14|TRBJ2-3
CASSPFRRDSTDTQYF
>TRBV5-1|TRBJ2-1
CASSLWASGGENEQFF
>TRBV27|TRBJ1-1
CASSLRGGHIMNTEAFF
>TRBV2|TRBJ2-2
CASRRRGGNTGELFF
>TRBV12-3/TRBV12-4|TRBJ1-1
CASSSRVLGTEAFF
>TRBV19|TRBJ2-5
CASSMRRRGGQETQYF
>TRBV10-2|TRBJ2-3
CASSPVSSTDTQYF
>TRBV19|TRBJ1-1
CASSIAPHRGRYTEAFF
>TRBV28|TRBJ2-3
CASSLIGLAGGPGSTDTQYF
>TRBV9|TRBJ2-3
CASSDGLAGRVTDTQYF
>TRBV7-9|TRBJ2-1
CASSPLLGDHEQFF
>TRBV3-1|TRBJ1-3
CASSQGSRVKNTIYF
>TRBV6-1|TRBJ1-5
CASRTQGAGNQPQHF
>TRBV7-3|TRBJ1-1
CASSSSVGAGTEAFF
>TRBV7-3|TRBJ2-1
CASSLGLGGYNEQFF
>TRBV7-2|TRBJ1-2
CASSFTGGAYGYTF
>TRBV14|TRBJ1-6
CASSQRPDRDSPLHF
>TRBV6-2/TRBV6-3|TRBJ2-1
CASRNFATLRGGNEQFF
>TRBV28|TRBJ2-4
CASSLGGALNIQYF
>TRBV2|TRBJ2-3
CATYRGEGDTQYF
>TRBV30|TRBJ1-6
CAWNWGGNSPLHF
>TRBV9|TRBJ1-1
CASSAKGQGGPNTEAFF
>TRBV28|TRBJ2-3
CASSFGTGGWSTDTQYF
>TRBV30|TRBJ1-6
CAWSHGVDGSPLHF
>TRBV18|TRBJ2-1
CASSPKSTGIQFF
>TRBV20-1|TRBJ2-7
CSQGGGSSYEQYF
>TRBV7-8|TRBJ2-2
CASTRRQGGTGELFF
>TRBV5-1|TRBJ2-5
CASSWRGETQYF
>TRBV7-7|TRBJ2-1
CASSPGYDEQFF
>TRBV19|TRBJ2-5
CASSRSTILQETQYF
>TRBV2|TRBJ2-1
CASSGPNEQFF
>TRBV27|TRBJ2-7
CASSLDFDRAMYEQYF